These 7 T cell receptor beta chains were all obtained from the same sample, sequenced in a study of identifying expanded T cells in peripheral blood. The protocol was immunoSEQ multiplex PCR, while the TCRdb copy is restricted to in-frame clones and leaves out a portion. In the table there are over 100,000 clones, around 89% of which are singletons. Sequencing was carried out using blood. The origin of the receptors is a person aged 18 to 75 in good health.

The rearrangement uses TRBV19 and TRBJ2-5; the D gene could be TRBD1 or TRBD2 (6 bases each). V lost 5 bases, J lost 6 bases, and 13 bases lay in between. The CDR3 is made up of 13 amino acids. CDR1 LNHDA and CDR2 SQIVND come from the germline V gene (reference sequence). The CDR3 reads CASSPQGGQTQYF. The CDR3 DNA sequence: TGTGCCAGTAGTCCACAGGGAGGACAGACCCAGTACTTC.

The V gene is TRBV28, the J gene TRBJ2-2; no firm D call. V lost 3 bases and J lost 4, with 9 bases in between. Looked up from germline, CDR1 is MDHEN and CDR2 is SYDVKM. CDR3 size: 14 residues. The CDR3 spells CASSLRLLTGELFF. CDR3 DNA: TGTGCCAGCAGTTTGAGGTTGCTCACCGGGGAGCTGTTTTTT.

This clone showed up just a few times. This CDR3 is CASSMKGTGNQPQHF. The CDR3 nucleotides are TGTGCCAGTAGTATGAAAGGGACAGGCAATCAGCCCCAGCATTTT. The genes are TRBV19 and TRBJ1-5; 7 positions match TRBD1. The CDR3 has 15 amino acids. In germline, CDR1 is LNHDA, CDR2 SQIVND (reference sequence). The trim removed 3 bases at V and 2 bases at J, leaving 4 bases unmatched.

This clone came up once. This chain connects TRBV2 to TRBJ2-1; TRBD2 agrees at 13 bases. The CDR3 consists of 15 residues. Germline CDR1 is SNHLY and CDR2 is FYNNEI. V gave up 8 bases and J gave up 6 bases; unmatched junction bases: 7. This CDR3 reads CASSSRTSGSNEQFF. The CDR3 nucleotides read TGTGCCAGCTCTTCCAGGACTAGCGGGAGCAATGAGCAGTTCTTC.

The chain recombines TRBV25-1 with TRBJ2-5, with D perhaps TRBD2 (6 bases). Trimming stripped 0 bases from V and 5 bases from J, with 10 bases between. The CDR3 totals 14 residues. Germline V CDR1 and CDR2: MGHDK, SYGVNS. Written as DNA, the CDR3 is TGTGCCAGCAGTGAATACGGGAGAGGGGAGACCCAGTACTTC. It encodes CASSEYGRGETQYF.

CDR3 in DNA: TGTGCCAGTAGTATAGGGTGGGGCGGGGAGCTGTTTTTT. Its protein product is CASSIGWGGELFF. This chain joins TRBV19 and TRBJ2-2, with D unclear. CDR1 is LNHDA and CDR2 is SQIVND in the germline V gene (reference sequence). V was cut by 1 base and J by 7 bases, with 7 bases left in between. CDR3 length: 13 amino acids.

The chain employs TRBV28 and TRBJ2-7; 8 positions match TRBD2. This CDR3 region has 15 residues. J lost 0 bases, V lost 3 bases, and 4 bases had no gene match. From germline, CDR1 is MDHEN and CDR2 SYDVKM. The CDR3 nucleotides read TGTGCCAGCAGTTTCGGTCTAGCGGGCTCCTACGAGCAGTACTTC. Protein product: CASSFGLAGSYEQYF.